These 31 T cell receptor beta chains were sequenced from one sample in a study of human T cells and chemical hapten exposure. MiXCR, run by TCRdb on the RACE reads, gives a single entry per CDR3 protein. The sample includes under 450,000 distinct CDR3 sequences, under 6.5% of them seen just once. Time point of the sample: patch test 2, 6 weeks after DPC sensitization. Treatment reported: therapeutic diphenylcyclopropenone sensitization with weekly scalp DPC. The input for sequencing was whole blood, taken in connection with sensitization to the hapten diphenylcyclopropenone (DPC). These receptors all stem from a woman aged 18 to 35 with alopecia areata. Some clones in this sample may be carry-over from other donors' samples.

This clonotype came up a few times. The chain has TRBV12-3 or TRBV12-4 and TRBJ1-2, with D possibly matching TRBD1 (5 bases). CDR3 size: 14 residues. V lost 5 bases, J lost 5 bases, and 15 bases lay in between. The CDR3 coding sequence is TGTGCCAGCAGTCCATGGGGGGGGGGATATGGCTACACCTTC. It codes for CASSPWGGGYGYTF.

CDR3 bases: TGTGCCAGCAGCCCCCTCCTTTCACGTAGCGCCGGGGAGCTGTTTTTT. Translation gives CASSPLLSRSAGELFF. The genes are TRBV5-6 and TRBJ2-2, with D perhaps matching TRBD2 (5 bases). V was shortened by 4 bases and J by 6 bases, with 19 bases between the two germline ends. Germline V gives CDR1 SGHDT, CDR2 YYEEEE. The CDR3 loop spans 16 amino acids. The full variable domain, rest sourced from reference TRBV5-6 and TRBJ2-2, is DAGVTQSPTHLIKTRGQQVTLRCSPKSGHDTVSWYQQALGQGPQFIFQYYEEEERQRGNFPDRFSGHQFPNYSSELNVNALLLGDSALYLCASSPLLSRSAGELFFGEGSRLTVL.

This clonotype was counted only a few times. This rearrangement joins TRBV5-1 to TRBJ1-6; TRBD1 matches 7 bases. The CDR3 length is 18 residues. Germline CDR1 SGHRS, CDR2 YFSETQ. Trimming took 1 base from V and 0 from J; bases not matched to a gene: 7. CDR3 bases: TGCGCCAGCAGCTTGAAGACAGGGCCAAACTCCTATAATTCACCCCTCCACTTT. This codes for CASSLKTGPNSYNSPLHF.

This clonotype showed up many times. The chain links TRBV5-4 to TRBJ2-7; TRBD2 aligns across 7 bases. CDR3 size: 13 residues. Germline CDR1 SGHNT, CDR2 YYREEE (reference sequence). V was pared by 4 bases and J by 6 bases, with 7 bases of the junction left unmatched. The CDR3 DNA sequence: TGTGCCAGCAGCCCGGGACTAACGGCCGAGCAGTACTTC. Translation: CASSPGLTAEQYF.

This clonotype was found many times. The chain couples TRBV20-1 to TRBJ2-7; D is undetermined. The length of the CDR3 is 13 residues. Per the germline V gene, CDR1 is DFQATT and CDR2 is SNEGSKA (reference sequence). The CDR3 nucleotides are TGCAGCACAAGGCTGTACAGCTCCTACGAGCAGTACTTC. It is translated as CSTRLYSSYEQYF.

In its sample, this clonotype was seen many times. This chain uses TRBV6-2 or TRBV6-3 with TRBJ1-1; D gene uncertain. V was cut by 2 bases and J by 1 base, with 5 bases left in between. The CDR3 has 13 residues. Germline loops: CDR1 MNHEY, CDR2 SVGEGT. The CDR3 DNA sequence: TGTGCCAGCAGTTACGGTTCGAACACTGAAGCTTTCTTT. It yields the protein CASSYGSNTEAFF.

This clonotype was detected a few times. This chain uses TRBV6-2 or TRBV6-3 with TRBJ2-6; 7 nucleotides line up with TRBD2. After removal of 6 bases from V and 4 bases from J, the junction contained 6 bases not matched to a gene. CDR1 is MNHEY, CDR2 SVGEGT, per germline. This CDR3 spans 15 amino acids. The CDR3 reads CASSHGGTGANVLTF. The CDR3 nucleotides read TGTGCCAGCAGCCACGGGGGGACCGGGGCCAACGTCCTGACTTTC.

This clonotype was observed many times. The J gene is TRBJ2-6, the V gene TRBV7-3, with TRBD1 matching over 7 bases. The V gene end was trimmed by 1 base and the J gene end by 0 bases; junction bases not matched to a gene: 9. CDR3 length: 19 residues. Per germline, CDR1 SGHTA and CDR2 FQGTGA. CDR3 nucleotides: TGTGCCAGCAGCTTAATCCGGGACAGAAAAAGCTCTGGGGCCAACGTCCTGACTTTC. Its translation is CASSLIRDRKSSGANVLTF.

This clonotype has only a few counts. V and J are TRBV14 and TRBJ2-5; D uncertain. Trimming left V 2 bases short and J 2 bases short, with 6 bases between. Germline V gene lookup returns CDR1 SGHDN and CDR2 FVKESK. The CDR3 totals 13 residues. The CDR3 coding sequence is TGTGCCAGCAGCCAATCCAGGCAAGAGACCCAGTACTTC. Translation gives CASSQSRQETQYF.

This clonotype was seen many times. CDR3 sequence: CASSLTGGTPSPQHF. CDR3 in DNA: TGTGCCAGCAGTTTAACAGGGGGCACCCCATCGCCCCAGCATTTT. The V call is TRBV28, the J call TRBJ1-5, with TRBD1 identical over 9 bases. This CDR3 has 15 amino acids. The trim removed 2 bases at V and 9 bases at J, leaving 8 bases unmatched. CDR1 and CDR2 from the germline V gene are MDHEN and SYDVKM. Looking up the rest from reference TRBV28 and TRBJ1-5 gives the full variable domain: DVKVTQSSRYLVKRTGEKVFLECVQDMDHENMFWYRQDPGLGLRLIYFSYDVKMKEKGDIPEGYSVSREKKERFSLILESASTNQTSMYLCASSLTGGTPSPQHFGDGTRLSIL.

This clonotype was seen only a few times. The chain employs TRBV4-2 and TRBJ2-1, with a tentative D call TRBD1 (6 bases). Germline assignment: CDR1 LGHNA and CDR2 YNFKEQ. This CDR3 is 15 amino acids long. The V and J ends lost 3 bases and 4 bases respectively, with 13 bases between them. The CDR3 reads CASSQSQGGYNEQFF. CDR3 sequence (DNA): TGTGCCAGCAGCCAGTCGCAAGGGGGATACAATGAGCAGTTCTTC.

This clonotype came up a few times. The CDR3 is CASRVAGEQFF. In nucleotides, the CDR3 is TGTGCCAGCAGGGTAGCGGGGGAGCAGTTCTTC. The genes are TRBV6-6 and TRBJ2-1, with 8 bases that match TRBD2. The CDR3 totals 11 residues. CDR1 and CDR2 (germline): MNHNY, SVGAGI (reference sequence). Germline trimming cut 6 bases from V and 10 bases from J; bases unmatched to any gene: 2.

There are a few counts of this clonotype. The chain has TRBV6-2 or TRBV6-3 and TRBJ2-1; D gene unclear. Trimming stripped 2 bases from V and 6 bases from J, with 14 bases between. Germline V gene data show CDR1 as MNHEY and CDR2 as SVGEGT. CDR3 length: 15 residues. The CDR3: CASSYAFLVVNEQFF. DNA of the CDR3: TGTGCCAGCAGTTACGCTTTCCTAGTAGTCAATGAGCAGTTCTTC.

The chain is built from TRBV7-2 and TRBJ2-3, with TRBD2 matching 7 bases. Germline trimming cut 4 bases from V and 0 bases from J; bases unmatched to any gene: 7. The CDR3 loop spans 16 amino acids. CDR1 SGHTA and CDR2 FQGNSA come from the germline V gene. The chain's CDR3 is CASSYNSGISTDTQYF. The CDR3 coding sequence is TGTGCCAGCAGCTACAACAGCGGGATTAGCACAGATACGCAGTATTTT. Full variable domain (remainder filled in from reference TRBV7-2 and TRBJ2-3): GAGVSQSPSNKVTEKGKDVELRCDPISGHTALYWYRQSLGQGLEFLIYFQGNSAPDKSGLPSDRFSAERTGGSVSTLTIQRTQQEDSAVYLCASSYNSGISTDTQYFGPGTRLTVL.

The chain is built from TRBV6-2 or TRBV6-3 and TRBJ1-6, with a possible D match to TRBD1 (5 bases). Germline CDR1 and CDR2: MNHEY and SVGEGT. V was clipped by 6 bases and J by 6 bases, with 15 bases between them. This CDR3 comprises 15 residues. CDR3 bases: TGTGCCAGCAGAACACTCGGGACTCCTAATTCACCCCTCCACTTT. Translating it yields CASRTLGTPNSPLHF.

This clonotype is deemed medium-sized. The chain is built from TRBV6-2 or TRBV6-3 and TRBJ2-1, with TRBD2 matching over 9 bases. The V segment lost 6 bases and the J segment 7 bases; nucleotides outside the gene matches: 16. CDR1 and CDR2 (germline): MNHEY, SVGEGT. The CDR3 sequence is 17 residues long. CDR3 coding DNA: TGTGCCAGCAGCCTGGCGGGGGGGACCGAACGTAGGAATGAGCAGTTCTTC. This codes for CASSLAGGTERRNEQFF.

DNA for the CDR3: TGTGCCAGCAGCTTGGCGGCAACCAACATTCAGTACTTC. Translation gives CASSLAATNIQYF. The rearrangement joins TRBV5-6 to TRBJ2-4; D gene ambiguous. V was shortened by 0 bases and J by 7 bases, with 8 bases between the two germline ends. Germline V CDR1 and CDR2: SGHDT, YYEEEE. The CDR3 runs to 13 residues.

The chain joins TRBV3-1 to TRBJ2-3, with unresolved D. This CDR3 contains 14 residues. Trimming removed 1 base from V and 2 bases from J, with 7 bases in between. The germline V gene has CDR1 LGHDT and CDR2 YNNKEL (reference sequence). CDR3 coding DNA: TGTGCCAGCAGCCAAGTGGGGAACACAGATACGCAGTATTTT. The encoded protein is CASSQVGNTDTQYF.

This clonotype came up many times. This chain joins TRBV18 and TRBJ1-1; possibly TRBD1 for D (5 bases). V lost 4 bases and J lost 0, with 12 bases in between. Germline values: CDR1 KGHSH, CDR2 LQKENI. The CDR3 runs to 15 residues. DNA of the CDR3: TGTGCCAGCTCACTACTGCCAGGGATGAACACTGAAGCTTTCTTT. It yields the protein CASSLLPGMNTEAFF. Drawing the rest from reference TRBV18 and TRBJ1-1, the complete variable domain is NAGVMQNPRHLVRRRGQEARLRCSPMKGHSHVYWYRQLPEEGLKFMVYLQKENIIDESGMPKERFSAEFPKEGPSILRIQQVVRGDSAAYFCASSLLPGMNTEAFFGQGTRLTVV.

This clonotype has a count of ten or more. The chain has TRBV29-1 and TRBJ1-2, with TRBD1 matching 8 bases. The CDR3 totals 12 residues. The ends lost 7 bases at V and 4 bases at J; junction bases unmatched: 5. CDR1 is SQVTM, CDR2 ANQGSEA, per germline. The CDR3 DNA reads TGCAGCGGTGGTGACAGGGGCTATGGCTACACCTTC. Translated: CSGGDRGYGYTF. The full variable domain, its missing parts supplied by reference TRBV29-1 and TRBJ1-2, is SAVISQKPSRDICQRGTSLTIQCQVDSQVTMMFWYRQQPGQSLTLIATANQGSEATYESGFVIDKFPISRPNLTFSTLTVSNMSPEDSSIYLCSGGDRGYGYTFGSGTRLTVV.

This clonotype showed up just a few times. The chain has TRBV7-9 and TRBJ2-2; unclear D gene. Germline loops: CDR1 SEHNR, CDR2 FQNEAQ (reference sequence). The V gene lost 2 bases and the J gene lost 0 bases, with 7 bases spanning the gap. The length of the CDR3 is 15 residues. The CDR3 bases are TGTGCCAGCAGCTTAATGGACCCGAACACCGGGGAGCTGTTTTTT. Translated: CASSLMDPNTGELFF.

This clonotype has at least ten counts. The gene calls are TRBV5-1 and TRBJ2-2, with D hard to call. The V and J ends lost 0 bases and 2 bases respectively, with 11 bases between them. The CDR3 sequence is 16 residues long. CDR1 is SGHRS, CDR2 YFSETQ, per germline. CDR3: CASSLAGSLNTGELFF. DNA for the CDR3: TGCGCCAGCAGCTTGGCCGGGTCATTAAACACCGGGGAGCTGTTTTTT.

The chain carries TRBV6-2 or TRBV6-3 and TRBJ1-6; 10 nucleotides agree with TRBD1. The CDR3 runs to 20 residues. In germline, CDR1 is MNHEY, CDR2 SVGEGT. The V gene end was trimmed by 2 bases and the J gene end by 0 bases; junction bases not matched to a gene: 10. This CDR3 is CASSYRPGTGDNSYNSPLHF. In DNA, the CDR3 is TGTGCCAGCAGTTACCGACCCGGGACAGGGGACAACTCCTATAATTCACCCCTCCACTTT.

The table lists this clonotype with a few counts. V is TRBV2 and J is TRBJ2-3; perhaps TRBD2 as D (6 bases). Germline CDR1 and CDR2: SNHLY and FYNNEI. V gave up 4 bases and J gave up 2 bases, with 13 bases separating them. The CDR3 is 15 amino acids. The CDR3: CASSGASATTDTQYF. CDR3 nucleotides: TGTGCCAGCAGTGGGGCTAGCGCAACCACAGATACGCAGTATTTT.

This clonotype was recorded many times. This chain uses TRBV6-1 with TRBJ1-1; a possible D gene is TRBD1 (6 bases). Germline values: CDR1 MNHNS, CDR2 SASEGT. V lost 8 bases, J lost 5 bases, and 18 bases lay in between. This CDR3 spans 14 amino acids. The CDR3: CASLKPRGRTEAFF. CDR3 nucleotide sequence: TGTGCCAGCTTGAAGCCCAGGGGACGGACTGAAGCTTTCTTT.

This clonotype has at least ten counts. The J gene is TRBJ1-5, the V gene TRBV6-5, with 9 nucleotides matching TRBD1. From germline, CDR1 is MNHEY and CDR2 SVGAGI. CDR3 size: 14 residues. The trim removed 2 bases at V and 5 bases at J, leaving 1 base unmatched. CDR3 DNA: TGTGCCAGCAGTTACAGGACAGGGGATCAGCCCCAGCATTTT. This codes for CASSYRTGDQPQHF.

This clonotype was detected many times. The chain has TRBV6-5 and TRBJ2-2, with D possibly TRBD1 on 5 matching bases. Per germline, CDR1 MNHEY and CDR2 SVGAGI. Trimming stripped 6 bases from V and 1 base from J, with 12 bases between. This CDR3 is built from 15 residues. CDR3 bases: TGTGCCAGCAGCCGCCGGACACAGAACACCGGGGAGCTGTTTTTT. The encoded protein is CASSRRTQNTGELFF.

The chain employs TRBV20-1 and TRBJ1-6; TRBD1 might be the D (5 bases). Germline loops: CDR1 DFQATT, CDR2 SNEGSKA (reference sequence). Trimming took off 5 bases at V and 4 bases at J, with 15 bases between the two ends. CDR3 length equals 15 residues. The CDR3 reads CSAPPRDGYNSPLHF. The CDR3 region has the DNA TGCAGTGCTCCCCCGCGGGACGGTTATAATTCACCCCTCCACTTT.

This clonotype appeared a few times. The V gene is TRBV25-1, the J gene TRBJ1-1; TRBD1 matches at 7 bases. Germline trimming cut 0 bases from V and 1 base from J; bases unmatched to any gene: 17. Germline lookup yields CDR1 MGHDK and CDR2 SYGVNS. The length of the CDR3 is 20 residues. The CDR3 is CASSEYRVRVLGQTNTEAFF. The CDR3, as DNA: TGTGCCAGCAGTGAATATCGAGTCAGAGTTCTGGGACAGACGAACACTGAAGCTTTCTTT.

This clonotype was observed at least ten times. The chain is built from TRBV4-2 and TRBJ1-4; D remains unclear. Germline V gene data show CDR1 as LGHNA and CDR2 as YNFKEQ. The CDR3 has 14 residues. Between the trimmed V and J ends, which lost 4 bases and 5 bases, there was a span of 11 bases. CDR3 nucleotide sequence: TGTGCCAGCAGCCTTCCGGATCGAAATGAAAAACTGTTTTTT. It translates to CASSLPDRNEKLFF.

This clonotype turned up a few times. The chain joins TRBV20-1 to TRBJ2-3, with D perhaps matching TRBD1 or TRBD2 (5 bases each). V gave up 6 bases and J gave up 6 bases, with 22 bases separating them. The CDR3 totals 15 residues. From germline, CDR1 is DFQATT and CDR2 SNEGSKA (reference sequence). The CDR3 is CSAPEKTSWGDTQYF. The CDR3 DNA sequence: TGCAGTGCCCCAGAAAAAACTTCATGGGGGGATACGCAGTATTTT.